This T cell receptor beta chain was retrieved from a study of T cell clonotyping in hematopoietic cell transplantation (dated by TCRdb to the early 2020s). Concerning the study at large: Pretransplant samples from recipients were collected after cytoreduction. In the study, 135 blood samples were gathered from roughly 35 consecutive transplant recipients and their related donors. Patient recruitment ran from 2015 to January 2017, and follow-up continued until late 2020 or death.

TCR beta CDR3 regions were amplified from genomic DNA with the immunoSEQ assay, a bias-controlled multiplex PCR using V- and J-specific primers. A second PCR step added a proprietary barcode and Illumina adapter sequences to the CDR3 amplicons. CDR3 libraries were sequenced on an Illumina MiSeq instrument. The study's processing was this. Export and quality control were handled in immunoSEQ Analyzer 3.0, while downstream analyses relied on R Bioconductor and Immunarch. Only productive rearrangements within the normalized downsampled data set were used in the calculation of repertoire metrics. Pathologically expanded clonotypes were defined as those larger than 5 templates in the normalized cohort. The Inverse Simpson Index served as the measure of repertoire diversity. To capture all clonotypes, CMV-specificity analyses were performed on the non-normalized data set. Not all clones reach the TCRdb copy of this immuneACCESS table, which keeps in-frame sequences only. Checked studies attribute under half of the gap to unresolved V genes and leave the rest unexplained. V, J and clone size are those of that table, while D and trimming were read from the DNA. Recorded for this sample are 35,000 to 50,000 clones; around 85% of them occurred a single time. The ten largest clonotypes hold about 2.8% of the sample.

From V the trimming removes 3 bases and from J it removes 0 bases, while the gene matches leave 7 bases of the junction unaccounted for. Including cysteine and phenylalanine, the CDR3 has 17 amino acids. Left in the record is the CDR3 DNA by itself, 51 bases read in frame from the first base. CDR1 and CDR2 are drawn from the germline V gene: MGHRA, YSYEKL. The paper as a whole reports these results and caveats: Inverse Simpson Index values from donors and from recipients before transplant predicted broader TCR repertoire diversity after transplant. Only a small fraction of recipient repertoires overlapped donor repertoires, with over 97% appearing de novo at the given depth. Sample size was limited, and cells were not sorted, so CD4 and CD8 repertoire contributions could not be separated. After transplant, TCR diversity in recipients dropped, and pathologically expanded clonotypes increased progressively from day 30 to day 180.

This sample's time point label indicates: recipient sample about 28 days before transplant, after cytoreduction. Blood from recipients was drawn roughly 28 days before transplant, then again at days 30, 100 and 180 after transplant. Nuclei Lysis Solution was used to extract genomic DNA from fresh or cryopreserved unfractionated peripheral blood mononuclear cells. Note on this clone: Its antigen is not yet known. No much larger clone is present one base from it, and per-base qualities are unavailable.

Sequencing used peripheral blood mononuclear cells, obtained before stem cell transplant. This sequence originates from a man in his sixties with acute myeloid leukemia. Some clones in this sample may be carry-over from other donors' samples. In this chain, TRBV4-1 is recombined with TRBJ2-3; 9 middle bases align to TRBD1. CDR3 region: CASSHADRGTSTDTQYF. The DNA reads TGCGCCAGCAGCCACGCGGACAGGGGCACTAGCACAGATACGCAGTATTTT.